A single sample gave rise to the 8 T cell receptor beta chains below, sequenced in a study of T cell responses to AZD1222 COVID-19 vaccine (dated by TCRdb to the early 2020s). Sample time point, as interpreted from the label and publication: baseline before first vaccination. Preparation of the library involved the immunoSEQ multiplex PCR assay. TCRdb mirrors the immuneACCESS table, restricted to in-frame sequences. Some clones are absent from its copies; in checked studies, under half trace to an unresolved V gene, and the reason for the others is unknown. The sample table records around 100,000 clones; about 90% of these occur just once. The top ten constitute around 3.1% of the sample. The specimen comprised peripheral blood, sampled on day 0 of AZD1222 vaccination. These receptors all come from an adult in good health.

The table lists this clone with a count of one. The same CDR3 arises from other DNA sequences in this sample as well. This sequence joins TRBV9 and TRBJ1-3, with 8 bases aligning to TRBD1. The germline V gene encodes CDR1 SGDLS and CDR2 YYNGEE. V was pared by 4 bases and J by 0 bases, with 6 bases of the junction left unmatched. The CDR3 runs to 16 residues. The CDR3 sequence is CASSPRTGPSGNTIYF. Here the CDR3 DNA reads TGTGCCAGCAGCCCCCGGACAGGGCCCTCTGGAAACACCATATATTTT.

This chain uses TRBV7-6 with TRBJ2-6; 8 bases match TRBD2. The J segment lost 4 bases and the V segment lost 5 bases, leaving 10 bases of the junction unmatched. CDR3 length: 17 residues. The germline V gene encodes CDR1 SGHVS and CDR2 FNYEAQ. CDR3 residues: CASSPGLGPSGANVLTF. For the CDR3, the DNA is TGTGCCAGCAGCCCGGGACTAGGGCCTTCCGGGGCCAACGTCCTGACTTTC.

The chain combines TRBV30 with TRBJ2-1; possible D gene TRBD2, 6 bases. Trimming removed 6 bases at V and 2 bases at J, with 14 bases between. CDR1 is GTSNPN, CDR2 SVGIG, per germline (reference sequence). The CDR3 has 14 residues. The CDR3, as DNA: TGTGCCTGCCAATTAGCGGAGACCTACAATGAGCAGTTCTTC. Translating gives CACQLAETYNEQFF.

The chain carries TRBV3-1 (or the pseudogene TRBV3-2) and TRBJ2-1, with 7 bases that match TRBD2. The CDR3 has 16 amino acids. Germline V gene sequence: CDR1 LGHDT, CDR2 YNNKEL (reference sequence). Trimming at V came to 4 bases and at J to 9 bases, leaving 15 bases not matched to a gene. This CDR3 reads CASSRSPVGGPVEQFF. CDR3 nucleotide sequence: TGTGCCAGCAGCCGGTCCCCCGTGGGAGGGCCAGTTGAGCAGTTCTTC.

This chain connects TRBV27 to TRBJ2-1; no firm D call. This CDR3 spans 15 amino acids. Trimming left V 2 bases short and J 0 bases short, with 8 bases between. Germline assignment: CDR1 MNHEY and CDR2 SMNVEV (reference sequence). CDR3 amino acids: CASSLGRSSYNEQFF. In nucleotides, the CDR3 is TGTGCCAGCAGTTTAGGGCGCAGCTCCTACAATGAGCAGTTCTTC.

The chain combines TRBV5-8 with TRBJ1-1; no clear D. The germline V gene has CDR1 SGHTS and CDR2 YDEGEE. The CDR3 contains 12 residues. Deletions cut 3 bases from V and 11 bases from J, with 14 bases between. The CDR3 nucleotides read TGTGCCAGCAGCTGGTTAGGTTGGGAGGCTTTCTTT. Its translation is CASSWLGWEAFF. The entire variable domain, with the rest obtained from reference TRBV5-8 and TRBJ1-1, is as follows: EAGVTQSPTHLIKTRGQQATLRCSPISGHTSVYWYQQALGLGLQFLLWYDEGEERNRGNFPPRFSGRQFPNYSSELNVNALELEDSALYLCASSWLGWEAFFGQGTRLTVV.

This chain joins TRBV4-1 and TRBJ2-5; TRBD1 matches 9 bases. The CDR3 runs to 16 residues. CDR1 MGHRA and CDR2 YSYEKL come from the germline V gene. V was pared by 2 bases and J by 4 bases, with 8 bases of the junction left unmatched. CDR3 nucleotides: TGCGCCAGCAGCCAACTCCCGGGACAGGGCCCAGAGACCCAGTACTTC. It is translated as CASSQLPGQGPETQYF.

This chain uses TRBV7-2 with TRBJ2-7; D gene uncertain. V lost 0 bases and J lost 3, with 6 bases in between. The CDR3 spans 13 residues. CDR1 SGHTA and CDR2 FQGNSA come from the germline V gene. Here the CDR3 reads CASSLASSYEQYF. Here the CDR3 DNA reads TGTGCCAGCAGCTTAGCGTCTAGCTACGAGCAGTACTTC.